This T cell receptor (beta chain) was captured in a study of cytomegalovirus exposure and HLA in healthy donors. Whole-study findings and limits: Rarity held for most TCR sequences, but there were some public TCRs that occurred in many donors. In a later analysis, a missense DCLRE1C variant was linked to TCR beta V- and J-gene trimming. What TCR beta sequences reportedly achieved was accurate prediction of HLA-A and HLA-B alleles in most subjects.

PCR involved 60 Vbeta and 13 Jbeta primers. Assay: immunoSEQ multiplex PCR; the TCRdb copy retains only in-frame clones and omits some. The sample has about 130,000 clones, over 60% seen once; the top ten hold approximately 2%. Though probably carrying unrecorded immune exposures, donors were nominally healthy at sampling. In the case of this clone: The antigen is undetermined.

What was sequenced was PBMCs. The clonotype comes from a man aged 18 to 35 in good health and CMV-seronegative.

CDR3 sequence (DNA): TGTGCCAGCAGTACCCGGACGGGACTACACACCGGGGAGCTGTTTTTT. Its translation: CASSTRTGLHTGELFF. The chain carries TRBV27 and TRBJ2-2, with 7 positions matching TRBD2. This CDR3 comprises 16 residues. With V trimmed by 5 bases and J by 3 bases, 9 bases remained unmatched. CDR1 MNHEY and CDR2 SMNVEV come from the germline V gene (reference sequence).